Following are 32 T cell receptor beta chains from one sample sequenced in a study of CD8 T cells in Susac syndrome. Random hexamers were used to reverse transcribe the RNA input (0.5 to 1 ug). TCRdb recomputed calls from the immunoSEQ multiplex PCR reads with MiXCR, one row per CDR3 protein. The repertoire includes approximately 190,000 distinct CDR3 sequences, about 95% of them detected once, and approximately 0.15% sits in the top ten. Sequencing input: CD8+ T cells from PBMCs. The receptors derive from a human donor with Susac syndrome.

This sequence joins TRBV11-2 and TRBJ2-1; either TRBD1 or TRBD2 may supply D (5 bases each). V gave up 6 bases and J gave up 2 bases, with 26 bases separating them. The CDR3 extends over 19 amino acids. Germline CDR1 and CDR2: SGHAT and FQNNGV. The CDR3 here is CASRSTGTSGGPTYNEQFF. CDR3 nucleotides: TGTGCCAGCAGATCGACTGGGACCTCCGGTGGGCCAACCTACAATGAGCAGTTCTTC.

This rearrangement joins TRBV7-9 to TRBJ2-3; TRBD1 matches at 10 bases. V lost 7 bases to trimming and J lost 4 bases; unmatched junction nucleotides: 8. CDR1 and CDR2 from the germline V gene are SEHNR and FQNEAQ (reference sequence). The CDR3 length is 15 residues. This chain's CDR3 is CASISRDRGSDTQYF. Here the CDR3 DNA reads TGTGCCAGCATTTCCCGGGACAGGGGATCAGATACGCAGTATTTT.

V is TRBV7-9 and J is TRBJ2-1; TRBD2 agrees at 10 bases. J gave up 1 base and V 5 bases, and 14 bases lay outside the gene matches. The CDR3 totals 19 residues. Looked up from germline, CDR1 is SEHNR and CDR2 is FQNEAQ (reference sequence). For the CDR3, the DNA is TGTGCCAGCAGCACGACTAGCGGGCTCCCCCCTGATTCCTACAATGAGCAGTTCTTC. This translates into CASSTTSGLPPDSYNEQFF.

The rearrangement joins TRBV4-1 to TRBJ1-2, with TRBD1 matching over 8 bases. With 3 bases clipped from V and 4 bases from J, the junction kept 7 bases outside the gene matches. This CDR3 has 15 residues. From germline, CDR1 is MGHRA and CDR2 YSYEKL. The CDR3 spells CASSHTGTGLYGYTF. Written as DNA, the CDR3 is TGCGCCAGCAGCCATACCGGGACAGGCCTCTATGGCTACACCTTC.

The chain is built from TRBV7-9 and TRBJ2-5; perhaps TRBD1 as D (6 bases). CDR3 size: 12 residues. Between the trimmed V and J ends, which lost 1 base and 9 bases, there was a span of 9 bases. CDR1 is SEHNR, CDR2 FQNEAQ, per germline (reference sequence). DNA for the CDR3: TGTGCCAGCAGCTTAGGACAGGAGGCCCAGTACTTC. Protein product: CASSLGQEAQYF.

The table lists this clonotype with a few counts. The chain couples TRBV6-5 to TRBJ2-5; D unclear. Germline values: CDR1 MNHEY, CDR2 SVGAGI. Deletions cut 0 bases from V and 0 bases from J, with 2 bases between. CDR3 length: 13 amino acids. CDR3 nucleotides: TGTGCCAGCAGTTACTCCTACCAAGAGACCCAGTACTTC. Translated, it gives CASSYSYQETQYF.

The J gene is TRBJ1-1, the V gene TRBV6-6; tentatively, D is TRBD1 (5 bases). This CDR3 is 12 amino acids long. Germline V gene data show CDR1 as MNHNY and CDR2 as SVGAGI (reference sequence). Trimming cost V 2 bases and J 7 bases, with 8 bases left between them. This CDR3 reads CASSYGQGEAFF. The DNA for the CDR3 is TGTGCCAGCAGTTACGGCCAGGGTGAAGCTTTCTTT.

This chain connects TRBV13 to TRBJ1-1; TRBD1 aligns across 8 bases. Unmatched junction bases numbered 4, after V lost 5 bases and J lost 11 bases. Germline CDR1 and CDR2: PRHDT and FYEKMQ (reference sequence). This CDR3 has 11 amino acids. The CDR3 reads CASSLGQVAFF. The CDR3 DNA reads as TGTGCCAGCAGCCTGGGACAGGTGGCTTTCTTT. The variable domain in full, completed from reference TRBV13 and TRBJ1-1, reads AAGVIQSPRHLIKEKRETATLKCYPIPRHDTVYWYQQGPGQDPQFLISFYEKMQSDKGSIPDRFSAQQFSDYHSELNMSSLELGDSALYFCASSLGQVAFFGQGTRLTVV.

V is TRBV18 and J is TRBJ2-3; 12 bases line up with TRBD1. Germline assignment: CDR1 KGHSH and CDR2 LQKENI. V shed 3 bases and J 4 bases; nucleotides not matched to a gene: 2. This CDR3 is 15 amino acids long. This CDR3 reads CASSPGQGASDTQYF. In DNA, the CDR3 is TGTGCCAGCTCACCGGGACAGGGGGCTTCAGATACGCAGTATTTT.

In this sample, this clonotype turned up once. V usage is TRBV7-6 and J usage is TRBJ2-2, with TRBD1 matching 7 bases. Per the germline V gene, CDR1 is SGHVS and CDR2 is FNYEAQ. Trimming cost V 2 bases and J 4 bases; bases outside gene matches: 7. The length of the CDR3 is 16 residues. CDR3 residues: CASSLRITGATGELFF. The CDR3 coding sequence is TGTGCCAGCAGCTTACGTATAACAGGGGCCACCGGGGAGCTGTTTTTT.

CDR3 loop: CASSLIVSADTQYF. CDR3 nucleotides: TGTGCCAGCAGTTTAATAGTCTCCGCAGATACGCAGTATTTT. The chain recombines TRBV28 with TRBJ2-3; D is ambiguous. The CDR3 is 14 residues long. V was clipped by 2 bases and J by 4 bases, with 10 bases between them. From germline, CDR1 is MDHEN and CDR2 SYDVKM.

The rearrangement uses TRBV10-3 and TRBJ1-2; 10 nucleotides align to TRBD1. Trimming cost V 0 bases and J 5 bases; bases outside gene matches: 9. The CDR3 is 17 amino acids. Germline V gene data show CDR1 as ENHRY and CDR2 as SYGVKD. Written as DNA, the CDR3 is TGTGCCATCAGTGAGTCTCCGGGACAGGGGTTTAAATATGGCTACACCTTC. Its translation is CAISESPGQGFKYGYTF.

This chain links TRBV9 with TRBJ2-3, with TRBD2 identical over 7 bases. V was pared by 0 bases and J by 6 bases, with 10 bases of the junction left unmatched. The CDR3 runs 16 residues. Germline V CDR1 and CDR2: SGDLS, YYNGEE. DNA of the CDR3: TGTGCCAGCAGCGTAGCTTTGGGGGAGGGCCCCGATACGCAGTATTTT. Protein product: CASSVALGEGPDTQYF.

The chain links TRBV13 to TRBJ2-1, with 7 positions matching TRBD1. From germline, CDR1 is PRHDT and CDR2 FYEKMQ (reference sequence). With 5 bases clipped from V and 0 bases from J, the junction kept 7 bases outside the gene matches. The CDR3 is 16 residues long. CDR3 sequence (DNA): TGTGCCAGCAGCCTAGTGGCAGGGGGCTCCTACAATGAGCAGTTCTTC. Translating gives CASSLVAGGSYNEQFF.

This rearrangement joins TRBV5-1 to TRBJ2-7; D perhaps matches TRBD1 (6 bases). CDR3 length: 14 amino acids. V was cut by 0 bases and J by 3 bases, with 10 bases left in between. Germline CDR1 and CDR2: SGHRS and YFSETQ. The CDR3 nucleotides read TGCGCCAGCAGCTTGGACAGGGATAGCTACGAGCAGTACTTC. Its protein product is CASSLDRDSYEQYF.

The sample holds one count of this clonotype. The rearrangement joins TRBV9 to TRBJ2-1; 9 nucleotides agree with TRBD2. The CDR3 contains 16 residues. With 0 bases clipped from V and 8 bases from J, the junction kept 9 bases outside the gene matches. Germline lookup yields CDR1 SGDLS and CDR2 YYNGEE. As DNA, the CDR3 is TGTGCCAGCAGCGTAGCTGCGGGAGGGCCAGGCGATGAGCAGTTCTTC. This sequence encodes CASSVAAGGPGDEQFF. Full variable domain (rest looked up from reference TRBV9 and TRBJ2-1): DSGVTQTPKHLITATGQRVTLRCSPRSGDLSVYWYQQSLDQGLQFLIQYYNGEERAKGNILERFSAQQFPDLHSELNLSSLELGDSALYFCASSVAAGGPGDEQFFGPGTRLTVL.

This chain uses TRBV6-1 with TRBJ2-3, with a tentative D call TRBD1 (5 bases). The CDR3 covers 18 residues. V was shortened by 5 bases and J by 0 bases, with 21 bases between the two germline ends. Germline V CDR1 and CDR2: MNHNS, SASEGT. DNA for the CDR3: TGTGCCAGCAGTCAGGACCACAGGACGGAGCCTAGCACAGATACGCAGTATTTT. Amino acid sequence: CASSQDHRTEPSTDTQYF.

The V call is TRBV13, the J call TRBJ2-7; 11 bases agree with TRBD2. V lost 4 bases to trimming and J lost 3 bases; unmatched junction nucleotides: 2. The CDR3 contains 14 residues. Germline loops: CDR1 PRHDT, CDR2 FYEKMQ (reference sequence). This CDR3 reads CASSSSGRLYEQYF. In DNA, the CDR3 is TGTGCCAGCAGCTCTAGCGGGAGGCTCTACGAGCAGTACTTC.

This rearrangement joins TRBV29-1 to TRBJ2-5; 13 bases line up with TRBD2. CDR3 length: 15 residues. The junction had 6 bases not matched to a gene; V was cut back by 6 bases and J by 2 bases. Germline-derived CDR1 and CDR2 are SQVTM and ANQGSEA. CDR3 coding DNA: TGCAGCGTCCCCGGGACTAGCGGGACACAAGAGACCCAGTACTTC. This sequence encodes CSVPGTSGTQETQYF.

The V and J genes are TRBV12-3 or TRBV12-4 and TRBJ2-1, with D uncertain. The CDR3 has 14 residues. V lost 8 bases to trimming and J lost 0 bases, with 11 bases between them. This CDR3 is CASLSTLSYNEQFF. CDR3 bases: TGTGCCAGCTTAAGTACACTCTCCTACAATGAGCAGTTCTTC.

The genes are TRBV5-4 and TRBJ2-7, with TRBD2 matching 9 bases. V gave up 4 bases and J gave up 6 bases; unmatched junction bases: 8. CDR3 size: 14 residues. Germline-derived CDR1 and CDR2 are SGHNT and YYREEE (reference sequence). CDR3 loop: CASSPGTSLPEQYF. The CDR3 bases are TGTGCCAGCAGCCCTGGGACTAGCCTTCCCGAGCAGTACTTC.

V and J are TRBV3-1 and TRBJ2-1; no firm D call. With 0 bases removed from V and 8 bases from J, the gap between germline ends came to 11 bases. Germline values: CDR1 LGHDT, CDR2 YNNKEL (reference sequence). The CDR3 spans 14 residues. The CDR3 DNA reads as TGTGCCAGCAGCCAAGAGTTAAGGGATCATGAGCAGTTCTTC. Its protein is CASSQELRDHEQFF.

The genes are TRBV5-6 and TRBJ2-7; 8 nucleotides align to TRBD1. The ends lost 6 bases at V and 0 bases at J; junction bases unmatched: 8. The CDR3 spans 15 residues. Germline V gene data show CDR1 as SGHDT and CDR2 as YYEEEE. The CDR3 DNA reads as TGTGCCAGCAACATTCGACAGGGGCGCTCCTACGAGCAGTACTTC. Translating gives CASNIRQGRSYEQYF.

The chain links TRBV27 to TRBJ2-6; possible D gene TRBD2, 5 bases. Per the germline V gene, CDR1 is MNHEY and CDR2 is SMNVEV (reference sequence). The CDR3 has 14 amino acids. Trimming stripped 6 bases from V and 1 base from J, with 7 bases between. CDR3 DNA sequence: TGTGCCAGCAGCCGGAGGTCTGGGGCCAACGTCCTGACTTTC. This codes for CASSRRSGANVLTF.

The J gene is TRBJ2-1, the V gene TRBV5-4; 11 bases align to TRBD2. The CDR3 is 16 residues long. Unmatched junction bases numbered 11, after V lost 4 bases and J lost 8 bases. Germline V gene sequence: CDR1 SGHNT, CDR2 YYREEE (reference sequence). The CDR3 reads CASSDTGTSGFDEQFF. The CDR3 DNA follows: TGTGCCAGCAGCGATACCGGGACTAGCGGTTTCGATGAGCAGTTCTTC.

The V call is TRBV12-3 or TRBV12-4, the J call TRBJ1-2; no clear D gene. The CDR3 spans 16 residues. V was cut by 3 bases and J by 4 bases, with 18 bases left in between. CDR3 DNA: TGTGCCAGCAGTTTCTTGCCGGTATTAGATACCTATGGCTACACCTTC. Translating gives CASSFLPVLDTYGYTF.

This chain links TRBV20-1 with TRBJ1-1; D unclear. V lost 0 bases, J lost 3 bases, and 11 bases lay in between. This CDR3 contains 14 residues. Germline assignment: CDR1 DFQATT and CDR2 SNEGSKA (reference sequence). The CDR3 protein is CSARDAAADTEAFF. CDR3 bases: TGCAGTGCTAGAGATGCTGCGGCGGACACTGAAGCTTTCTTT.

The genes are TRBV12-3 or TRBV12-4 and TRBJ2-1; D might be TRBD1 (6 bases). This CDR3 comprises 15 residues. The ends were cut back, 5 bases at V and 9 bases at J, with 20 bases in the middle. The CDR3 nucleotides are TGTGCCAGCAGTGGCCCGGGACAAGTGATAGGTGAGCAGTTCTTC. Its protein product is CASSGPGQVIGEQFF.

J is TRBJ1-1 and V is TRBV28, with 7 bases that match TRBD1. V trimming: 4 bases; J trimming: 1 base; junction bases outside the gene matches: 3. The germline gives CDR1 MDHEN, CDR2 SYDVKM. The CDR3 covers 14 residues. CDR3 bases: TGTGCCAGCAGTTCGCACAGGGGGAACACTGAAGCTTTCTTT. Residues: CASSSHRGNTEAFF.

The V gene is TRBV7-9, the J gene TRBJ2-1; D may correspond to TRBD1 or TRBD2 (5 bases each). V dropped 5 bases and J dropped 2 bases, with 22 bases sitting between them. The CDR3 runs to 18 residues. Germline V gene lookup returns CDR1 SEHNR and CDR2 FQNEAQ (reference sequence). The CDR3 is CASSHHTQAVGAYNEQFF. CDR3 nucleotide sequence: TGTGCCAGCAGCCACCACACCCAAGCGGTAGGGGCCTACAATGAGCAGTTCTTC.

Here the CDR3 DNA reads TGTGCCAGCAGCCAACCCCCAGTGGCGGGAGAGGAGGATGAGCAGTTCTTC. Translated: CASSQPPVAGEEDEQFF. The V call is TRBV14, the J call TRBJ2-1, with 7 bases fitting TRBD2. This CDR3 is 17 amino acids long. From germline, CDR1 is SGHDN and CDR2 FVKESK. With V trimmed by 2 bases and J by 8 bases, 15 bases remained unmatched.

The CDR3, as DNA: TGTGCTAGTGGTCCCCGGGACAGATCTCCTAGCACAGATACGCAGTATTTT. Translating it yields CASGPRDRSPSTDTQYF. This rearrangement joins TRBV12-5 to TRBJ2-3, with TRBD1 matching 7 bases. The CDR3 is 17 amino acids. The J segment lost 0 bases and the V segment lost 5 bases, leaving 11 bases of the junction unmatched. From germline, CDR1 is LGHNT and CDR2 FRNRAP.